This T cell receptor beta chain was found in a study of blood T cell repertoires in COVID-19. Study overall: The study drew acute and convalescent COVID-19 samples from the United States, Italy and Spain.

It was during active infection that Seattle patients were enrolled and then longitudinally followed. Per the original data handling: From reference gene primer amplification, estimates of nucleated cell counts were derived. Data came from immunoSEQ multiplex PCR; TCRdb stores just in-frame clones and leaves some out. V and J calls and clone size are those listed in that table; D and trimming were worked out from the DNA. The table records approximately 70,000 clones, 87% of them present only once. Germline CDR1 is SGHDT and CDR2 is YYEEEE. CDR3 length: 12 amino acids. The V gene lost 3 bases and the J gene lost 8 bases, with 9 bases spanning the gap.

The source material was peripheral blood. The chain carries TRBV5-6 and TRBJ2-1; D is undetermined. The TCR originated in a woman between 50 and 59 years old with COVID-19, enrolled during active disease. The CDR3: CASSWLEDEQFF. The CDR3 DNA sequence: TGTGCCAGCAGCTGGCTAGAGGATGAGCAGTTCTTC.